A selection of T cell receptor beta chains follows, all from one sample in a study of CXCR4 blockade with PD-1 therapy in pancreatic cancer. This table comes from immunoSEQ multiplex PCR, and its TCRdb copy is limited to in-frame clones, with some not included. This table has approximately 17,000 clones, 55% to 85% appearing once. Sequences were obtained from tumor tissue. The receptors originated from a human donor with pancreatic ductal adenocarcinoma. Each CDR3 is given without its conserved first and last residue. The order of the fields is V gene, J gene, CDR3 protein.

TRBV5-1	TRBJ1-1	ASSGTGTANTEAF
TRBV14	TRBJ2-1	ASSPRRSGRGNEQF
TRBV5-1	TRBJ2-7	ASSLGPSSGGGQGEQY
TRBV30	TRBJ1-2	AWSVRRTVTYGYT
TRBV29-1	TRBJ2-7	SVGTGLAYEQY
TRBV27	TRBJ1-3	ATRGNGNTIY
TRBV19	TRBJ2-7	ASMGRTNSYEQY
TRBV10-3	TRBJ2-1	AISESATSYNEQF
TRBV28	TRBJ1-5	ASRGSNQPQH
TRBV16	TRBJ2-7	ASSQPRRDGNYEQY
TRBV19	TRBJ1-2	ASSINGYGYT
TRBV18	TRBJ2-7	ASSPGTVYEQY
TRBV28	TRBJ2-1	ATRLADNEQF
TRBV28	TRBJ2-7	ASSPSAGTLVEQY
TRBV9	TRBJ2-3	ASSALAGVTDTQY
TRBV28	TRBJ2-3	ASSSGLAGTDTQY
TRBV19	TRBJ2-5	ASSPQRYQETQY
TRBV29-1	TRBJ2-7	SVGLAGGHEQY
TRBV5-1	TRBJ2-1	ASSLVSAYNEQF
TRBV16	TRBJ2-7	ASSPTGGEQY
TRBV15	TRBJ2-3	ATSRNDRRLADTQY
TRBV29-1	TRBJ1-2	SVEEGEGYGYT
TRBV5-1	TRBJ2-7	ASSLAGTSVNEQY
TRBV19	TRBJ1-2	ASSSTYGYT
TRBV19	TRBJ1-1	ASSIPGGRGGTEAF
TRBV6-8	TRBJ2-3	ASSRDRGTDTQY
TRBV5-1	TRBJ2-3	ASSFHSSTDTQY
TRBV28	TRBJ2-3	ASSLLTTDTQY
TRBV9	TRBJ2-1	AILKGRDNEQF
TRBV19	TRBJ1-4	ASTQFPSERPQF
TRBV10-3	TRBJ1-4	AIRDGSTNEKLF
TRBV10-3	TRBJ2-7	ASSPGRELVEQY
TRBV9	TRBJ2-2	ASSGDSENTGELF
TRBV19	TRBJ2-1	ASSIGGTSYNEQF
TRBV9	TRBJ2-3	ASSSPSNWDTQY
TRBV22-1	TRBJ2-1	ASRQRTNNEQF
TRBV6-8	TRBJ2-2	ASSVASGSTGELF
TRBV23-1	TRBJ1-1	ASSQDRGAREAF
TRBV18	TRBJ2-3	ASSPGTGGSRTDTQY
TRBV19	TRBJ1-3	ASSMETGTGGNTIY
TRBV5-1	TRBJ2-7	ASSSSGTGPYEQY
TRBV19	TRBJ2-6	ASSPSGANVLT
TRBV28	TRBJ2-7	ASLGAAGEQY
TRBV30	TRBJ1-3	AWGRWGSSGNTIY
TRBV6-8	TRBJ2-6	ASSWTENSGANVLT
TRBV19	TRBJ2-1	ASTIAGGLQTYNEQF
TRBV6-7	TRBJ2-3	ASSLTDTQY
TRBV15	TRBJ1-1	ATSRDLAGNTEAF
TRBV7-4	TRBJ2-1	ASSLYSGLTYNEQF
TRBV19	TRBJ2-2	ASSQAGTGTTGELF
TRBV6-8	TRBJ2-3	AIGGGRVGADTQY
TRBV29-1	TRBJ2-6	SVTPVGANVLT
TRBV19	TRBJ1-6	ASSFGRENSPLH